The rows below give T cell receptor beta chains drawn from one sample of a study of blood T cell repertoires in COVID-19. This table comes from immunoSEQ multiplex PCR, and its TCRdb copy is limited to in-frame clones, with some not included. The sample records 150,000 to 200,000 clones, around 84% being singletons. What was sequenced was PBMCs or T cells enriched from blood (not recorded which). These receptors originate from a middle-aged man who had recovered from COVID-19. The CDR3 runs from the conserved cysteine through the conserved F or W. The order of the fields is clone size, J gene, V gene, D gene, CDR3 DNA, CDR3 protein. A D gene is named only where the DNA matches it firmly. Clone size is shown for a subset of rows, as once, few, many or a class of expanded clone.

- | TRBJ1-6 | TRBV18 | - | TGTGCCAGCTCCCGCGGGGAGGGATATTACTCACCCCTCCACTTT | CASSRGEGYYSPLHF
- | TRBJ2-1 | TRBV7-2 | TRBD2 | TGTGCCACCAGACCGGGGGGGGATTACAATGAGCAGTTCTTC | CATRPGGDYNEQFF
few | TRBJ2-7 | TRBV19 | TRBD1 | TGTGCCAGTAGTAGGACAGGGATGGGGAAAGAGCAGTACTTC | CASSRTGMGKEQYF
- | TRBJ2-7 | TRBV11-2 | TRBD1 | TGTGCCAGCAGCTTATTGGGGACAGGGGTCCTTGCAGCCGAGCAGTACTTC | CASSLLGTGVLAAEQYF
once | TRBJ2-5 | TRBV5-5 | - | TGTGCCAGCAGCTTACAGGGAATTTTCCAAGAGACCCAGTACTTC | CASSLQGIFQETQYF
- | TRBJ1-1 | TRBV11-2 | - | TGTGCCAGCAGCATGGGAGGATTTAACACTGAAGCTTTCTTT | CASSMGGFNTEAFF
- | TRBJ1-2 | TRBV2 | TRBD1 | TGTGCCAGCACTGCAGGGGGAAGTGGCTACACCTTC | CASTAGGSGYTF
- | TRBJ1-3 | TRBV11-2 | - | TGTGCCAGCAGCTTAGCCGGGGGAAACACCATATATTTT | CASSLAGGNTIYF
- | TRBJ2-3 | TRBV11-3 | TRBD2 | TGTGCCAGCAGCTTAGACGGGGGGGCCGGGGATACGCAGTATTTT | CASSLDGGAGDTQYF
- | TRBJ2-3 | TRBV2 | TRBD2 | TGTGCCAGCAGTGAAGCACAGCGGGGGTTCTGGGATACGCAGTATTTT | CASSEAQRGFWDTQYF
- | TRBJ1-3 | TRBV4-2 | - | TGTGCCAGCAGCCAAGCCGAGAGGGGAAACACCATATATTTT | CASSQAERGNTIYF
- | TRBJ1-1 | TRBV9 | - | TGTGCCAGCAGCGTATCCCCGACTAGTTCTGAAGCTTTCTTT | CASSVSPTSSEAFF
- | TRBJ2-1 | TRBV2 | - | TGTGCCAGCACCGGCCAGGGTGGAAAGTTCTTC | CASTGQGGKFF
many | TRBJ1-5 | TRBV6-5 | - | TGTGCCAGCAGGCCCACCTTCAGTAGCAATCAGCCCCAGCATTTT | CASRPTFSSNQPQHF
- | TRBJ1-5 | TRBV30 | TRBD1 | TGTGCCTGGAGTGTACTGGCAGGGGGTTCGCCATACAATCAGCCCCAGCATTTT | CAWSVLAGGSPYNQPQHF
- | TRBJ1-6 | TRBV6-1 | - | TGTGCCAGCAGTGAAGGAGACAGTTATTCACCCCTCCACTTT | CASSEGDSYSPLHF
- | TRBJ1-2 | TRBV19 | - | TGTGCCAGTAGTATCCGACCTGGGGCTGGCTACACCTTC | CASSIRPGAGYTF
- | TRBJ1-2 | TRBV19 | - | TGTGCCAGTAAGAGCGGGGGGCTTAGCTACACCTTC | CASKSGGLSYTF
- | TRBJ1-5 | TRBV6-5 | TRBD1 | TGTGCCAGCAGTTACCGACAGGGAGGCAATCAGCCCCAGCATTTT | CASSYRQGGNQPQHF
- | TRBJ2-1 | TRBV7-6 | TRBD1 | TGTGCCAGCAGCTTAGTCTCAGGGACAGGGGGCAATGAGCAGTTCTTC | CASSLVSGTGGNEQFF
- | TRBJ1-3 | TRBV7-9 | TRBD1 | TGTGCCAGCAGCTCGACAGGGACTGGAAACACCATATATTTT | CASSSTGTGNTIYF
- | TRBJ2-1 | TRBV7-3 | - | TGTGCCAGCAGCCAAACTAGCTACAATGAGCAGTTCTTC | CASSQTSYNEQFF
- | TRBJ1-2 | TRBV11-2 | - | TGTGCCAGCAGCGAAACGGGCTACTTGGGGGGGAACTATGGCTACACCTTC | CASSETGYLGGNYGYTF
- | TRBJ2-5 | TRBV9 | - | TGTGCCAGCAGCGCCGGGGATTGGGAGACCCAGTACTTC | CASSAGDWETQYF
few | TRBJ1-1 | TRBV29-1 | TRBD1 | TGCAGCGTTGAGTTTCAGGGGGCTGGCACTGAAGCTTTCTTT | CSVEFQGAGTEAFF
few | TRBJ2-1 | TRBV5-5 | TRBD2 | TGTGCCAGCAGCTTGGAGGCGGGGGGGAAATACAATGAGCAGTTCTTC | CASSLEAGGKYNEQFF
- | TRBJ2-1 | TRBV19 | TRBD1 | TGTGCCAGTAGTTTCCCGGACAGGGATGAGCAGTTCTTC | CASSFPDRDEQFF
- | TRBJ1-2 | TRBV7-9 | - | TGTGCCAGCAGCGACAACAGGGTCGGTGGATATGGCTACACCTTC | CASSDNRVGGYGYTF
- | TRBJ2-1 | TRBV3-1/TRBV3-2 | TRBD1 | TGTGCCAGCAGCCAAGGAGGAACAGGGGGCAATGAGCAGTTCTTC | CASSQGGTGGNEQFF
once | TRBJ1-4 | TRBV5-1 | - | TGCGCCAGCAGTCCCGGCGGCAGTCTGAATGAAAAACTGTTTTTT | CASSPGGSLNEKLFF
- | TRBJ2-2 | TRBV30 | - | TGTGCCTGGAGTGTCTCGTCCACCGGGGAGCTGTTTTTT | CAWSVSSTGELFF
- | TRBJ1-5 | TRBV12-5 | - | TGTGCTAGTGCCCCGTCCCCGGGTGGTCAGCCCCAGCATTTT | CASAPSPGGQPQHF
- | TRBJ2-1 | TRBV11-3 | TRBD2 | TGTGCCAGCAGCCGCCGAGGACGGGGGGGTTACAATGAGCAGTTCTTC | CASSRRGRGGYNEQFF
once | TRBJ2-1 | TRBV5-1 | TRBD1 | TGCGCCAGCAGATCGACAGGGGCGGCCTACAATGAGCAGTTCTTC | CASRSTGAAYNEQFF
- | TRBJ2-5 | TRBV2 | TRBD2 | TGTGCCAGCAGTAGGACTAGCGGGGGGGCTGAGACCCAGTACTTC | CASSRTSGGAETQYF
once | TRBJ2-3 | TRBV6-5 | - | TGTGCCAGCTCCCGGAGGGGTACTAGCACAGATACGCAGTATTTT | CASSRRGTSTDTQYF
- | TRBJ2-5 | TRBV7-3 | TRBD2 | TGTGCCAGCAGCTTATTTGGCGGGGGGGCCTTAGAGACCCAGTACTTC | CASSLFGGGALETQYF
- | TRBJ1-2 | TRBV18 | TRBD1 | TGTGCCAGCTCCGACGTGCTCGGACAGGGGAACTATGGCTACACCTTC | CASSDVLGQGNYGYTF
once | TRBJ2-3 | TRBV2 | TRBD2 | TGTGCCAGCAAGGCTAGCGGGGGCACAGATACGCAGTATTTT | CASKASGGTDTQYF
few | TRBJ1-5 | TRBV2 | - | TGTGCCAGCAGTGTAGGACAACCCCATCAGCCCCAGCATTTT | CASSVGQPHQPQHF
- | TRBJ1-6 | TRBV3-1/TRBV3-2 | TRBD1 | TGTGCCAGCAGCCCAGGGGGAAAGAATTCACCCCTCCACTTT | CASSPGGKNSPLHF
- | TRBJ1-1 | TRBV6-5 | - | TGTGCCAGCAATCGAGAGAGAGGTGAAGCTTTCTTT | CASNRERGEAFF
- | TRBJ1-2 | TRBV5-6 | - | TGTGCCAGCAGCCGCGGACCGGGAAATGGCTACACCTTC | CASSRGPGNGYTF
- | TRBJ2-3 | TRBV7-3 | - | TGTGCCAGCTCGGGGGAGGTCTCAGATACGCAGTATTTT | CASSGEVSDTQYF
- | TRBJ1-1 | TRBV6-6 | TRBD1 | TGTGCCAGCAGTTACGTTTCAGGGGGCTCGCCCACTGAAGCTTTCTTT | CASSYVSGGSPTEAFF
few | TRBJ1-6 | TRBV5-1 | TRBD1 | TGCGCCAGCAGCTCCGGGACAGGCAATTCACCCCTCCACTTT | CASSSGTGNSPLHF
- | TRBJ2-2 | TRBV19 | - | TGTGCCAGTAGACGAGGGTCAGGTTTGGACACCGGGGAGCTGTTTTTT | CASRRGSGLDTGELFF
- | TRBJ1-4 | TRBV5-1 | - | TGCGCCAGCAGCGAGAACAGCTCCCGGGAAAAACTGTTTTTT | CASSENSSREKLFF
- | TRBJ2-2 | TRBV29-1 | - | TGCAGCGTTGGTCTGAACACCGGGGAGCTGTTTTTT | CSVGLNTGELFF
few | TRBJ1-1 | TRBV6-6 | TRBD1 | TGTGCCAGCAGTTTACAGGGGGAGAGGACTGAAGCTTTCTTT | CASSLQGERTEAFF
- | TRBJ2-5 | TRBV3-1/TRBV3-2 | - | TGTGCCAGCAGCCGACTAGGACAAGAGACCCAGTACTTC | CASSRLGQETQYF
- | TRBJ1-2 | TRBV5-4 | - | TGTGCCAGCAGCTTGGCAGGGTACGGTGGCTACACCTTC | CASSLAGYGGYTF
- | TRBJ2-3 | TRBV5-4 | TRBD2 | TGTGCCAGCTCTAACTTCTGGGGGACTAGCGATACAGATACGCAGTATTTT | CASSNFWGTSDTDTQYF
- | TRBJ2-1 | TRBV5-5 | - | TGTGCCAGCAGCTCTCTGAGGGAGTCCAATGAGCAGTTCTTC | CASSSLRESNEQFF
- | TRBJ2-1 | TRBV29-1 | TRBD1 | TGCAGCGCTCAGTCCGGACAGGGTCTCAATGAGCAGTTCTTC | CSAQSGQGLNEQFF
- | TRBJ1-2 | TRBV3-1/TRBV3-2 | - | TGTGCCAGCAGCCAAGCAGGGGCTTACTATGGCTACACCTTC | CASSQAGAYYGYTF
- | TRBJ1-2 | TRBV9 | TRBD1 | TGTGCCAGCAGCGACCCCAGCAACAGGGGTGGCTACACCTTC | CASSDPSNRGGYTF
- | TRBJ2-1 | TRBV19 | TRBD2 | TGTGCCAGTAGTATAGACCCCCAGCGGGGCAACAATGAGCAGTTCTTC | CASSIDPQRGNNEQFF
- | TRBJ1-3 | TRBV18 | - | TGTGCCAGCTCACCACGCAGGGAAGGTGGAAACACCATATATTTT | CASSPRREGGNTIYF
- | TRBJ1-1 | TRBV15 | TRBD1 | TGTGCCACCAGCAGAGAGGGGACAGGGGGAAGGCGCACTGAAGCTTTCTTT | CATSREGTGGRRTEAFF